This T cell receptor beta chain was sequenced during a study of blood T cell repertoires in COVID-19. As for the study in general: Sites in the United States, Italy and Spain provided acute and convalescent COVID-19 samples.

Clones were sequenced by immunoSEQ multiplex PCR, and TCRdb holds only the in-frame ones, with some missing. This table has roughly 160,000 clones, about nine tenths appearing once. Germline values: CDR1 MNHEY, CDR2 SMNVEV (reference sequence). The CDR3 consists of 14 residues. V was cut by 4 bases and J by 5 bases, with 14 bases left in between. This clone was seen a single time. This sequence originates from a man aged 18 to 29 with acute or convalescent COVID-19. The sample taken for sequencing was peripheral blood. This chain joins TRBV27 and TRBJ1-1; D remains ambiguous. The CDR3 sequence: CASSSYQGGTEAFF. CDR3 DNA sequence: TGTGCCAGCAGTTCCTATCAAGGAGGGACTGAAGCTTTCTTT.